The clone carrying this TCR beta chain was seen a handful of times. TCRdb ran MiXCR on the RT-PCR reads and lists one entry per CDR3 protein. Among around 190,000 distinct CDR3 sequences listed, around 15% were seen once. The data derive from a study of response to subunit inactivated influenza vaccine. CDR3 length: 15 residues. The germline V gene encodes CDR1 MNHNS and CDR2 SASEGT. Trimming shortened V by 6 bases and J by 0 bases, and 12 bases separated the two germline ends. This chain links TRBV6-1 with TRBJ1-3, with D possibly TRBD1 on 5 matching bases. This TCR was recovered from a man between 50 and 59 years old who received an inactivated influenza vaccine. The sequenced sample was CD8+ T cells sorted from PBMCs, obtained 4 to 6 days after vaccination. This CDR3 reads CASRVDTGSGNTIYF. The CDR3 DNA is TGTGCCAGCAGAGTGGACACGGGCTCTGGAAACACCATATATTTT.